Listed below are T cell receptor beta chains from one sample, sequenced in a study of CD8 T cells in ankylosing spondylitis. MiXCR, applied by TCRdb to the 5' RACE reads, yields one record per CDR3 protein. The repertoire holds about 160,000 distinct CDR3 sequences, with roughly 10% as singletons. The material sequenced was blood, either unsorted or a sorted T cell fraction (not recorded which). The receptors here all came from a female donor with ankylosing spondylitis or in good health (not recorded which). CDR3s include the opening cysteine and the closing phenylalanine or tryptophan. The order of the fields is CDR3 DNA, CDR3 protein, V gene, clone size, J gene, D gene. The D gene is left open where the match is weak. Rows may omit the clone size; those that give it use once, few, many or a size class.

DNA: TGCAGTGCTTGGACAGAAGACTATGGCTACACCTTC
CDR3: CSAWTEDYGYTF
V: TRBV20-1
size: .
J: TRBJ1-2
D: .

DNA: TGTGCCAGCAGCCCAGGGCCGGGAAACACCATATATTTT
CDR3: CASSPGPGNTIYF
V: TRBV7-9
size: .
J: TRBJ1-3
D: .

DNA: TGTGCCAGCAGCGTAGCTGGCGGGAGGAATGAGCAGTTCTTC
CDR3: CASSVAGGRNEQFF
V: TRBV9
size: few
J: TRBJ2-1
D: TRBD2

DNA: TGTGCCAGCAGCTTAGAGGCCAGGACGATCTATGGCTACACCTTC
CDR3: CASSLEARTIYGYTF
V: TRBV7-9
size: many
J: TRBJ1-2
D: .

DNA: TGCAGTGCTTCTAAGGACAGGGTTACCTACGAGCAGTACTTC
CDR3: CSASKDRVTYEQYF
V: TRBV20-1
size: .
J: TRBJ2-7
D: TRBD1

DNA: TGCAGTGCTCGCCCCACAGGGTTCCACGAGCAGTACTTC
CDR3: CSARPTGFHEQYF
V: TRBV20-1
size: few
J: TRBJ2-7
D: .

DNA: TGTGCCAGCACCTCTACAGGGGTGAATGAGCAGTTCTTC
CDR3: CASTSTGVNEQFF
V: TRBV12-3/TRBV12-4
size: many
J: TRBJ2-1
D: TRBD1

DNA: TGTGCCAGCTCACCGTTTAAGGCGGGAGGGCCGGCGGGAGATACGCAGTATTTT
CDR3: CASSPFKAGGPAGDTQYF
V: TRBV18
size: .
J: TRBJ2-3
D: TRBD2

DNA: TGCGCCAGCAGTGAAGGGACCGTAAATTCCTACGAGCAGTACTTC
CDR3: CASSEGTVNSYEQYF
V: TRBV10-1
size: few
J: TRBJ2-7
D: .

DNA: TGTGCCAGCAGTCCTCCGGCGGGATTGGTCTATGAGCAGTTCTTC
CDR3: CASSPPAGLVYEQFF
V: TRBV12-3/TRBV12-4
size: .
J: TRBJ2-1
D: .

DNA: TGCAGTGCTAGAGCTCCCACACTAGGTCTCAACGAGCAGTACTTC
CDR3: CSARAPTLGLNEQYF
V: TRBV20-1
size: .
J: TRBJ2-7
D: .

DNA: TGTGCCAGCAGCTTCATCGGGGGTCGGGTGACAGATACGCAGTATTTT
CDR3: CASSFIGGRVTDTQYF
V: TRBV11-2
size: few
J: TRBJ2-3
D: .

DNA: TGTGCCAGCAGTTTTCGGGGAGAGGGTCAGCCCCAGCATTTT
CDR3: CASSFRGEGQPQHF
V: TRBV28
size: .
J: TRBJ1-5
D: .

DNA: TGTGCCAGCTCACCCGAGGAGGGGGCCTACAATGAGCAGTTCTTC
CDR3: CASSPEEGAYNEQFF
V: TRBV18
size: few
J: TRBJ2-1
D: .

DNA: TGCGCCAGCAGCCAAGCCGGTAATCAGCCCCAGCATTTT
CDR3: CASSQAGNQPQHF
V: TRBV4-3
size: few
J: TRBJ1-5
D: .

DNA: TGTGCCAGCACCCCAGGGAACTATGGCTACACCTTC
CDR3: CASTPGNYGYTF
V: TRBV12-3/TRBV12-4
size: .
J: TRBJ1-2
D: .